This T cell receptor beta chain was obtained from a study of blood T cell repertoires in COVID-19. Recruitment covered about two dozen US areas and drew participants whose ages spanned roughly 18 to 89 years. Assignment of participants to cohorts was predicated upon participant-reported clinical history. Recovery meant two consecutive negative NP/OP PCR tests, professional clearance, or resolved symptoms. The germline V gene has CDR1 SEHNR and CDR2 FQNEAQ (reference sequence). V lost 7 bases and J lost 4, with 19 bases in between. CDR3 length: 15 residues. As processed by the authors: Amplified reference gene primers provided the basis for estimating nucleated cell counts. The data were produced by immunoSEQ multiplex PCR, yet TCRdb's version contains in-frame clones alone and is incomplete. The V and J calls and the clone size are those of that table, but D and trimming were determined from the DNA. The sample contains roughly 220,000 clones, 84% of which appear only once.

The specimen sequenced was PBMCs or T cells enriched from blood (not recorded which). The V call is TRBV7-9, the J call TRBJ1-2; D is perhaps TRBD1 (6 bases). The source of this sequence is a woman in her forties who had recovered from COVID-19. CDR3 sequence reads: CASTTLVGASYGYTF. Written as DNA, the CDR3 is TGTGCCAGCACCACCTTGGTGGGGGCTAGCTATGGCTACACCTTC. The whole variable domain, remainder taken from reference TRBV7-9 and TRBJ1-2, is DTGVSQNPRHKITKRGQNVTFRCDPISEHNRLYWYRQTLGQGPEFLTYFQNEAQLEKSRLLSDRFSAERPKGSFSTLEIQRTEQGDSAMYLCASTTLVGASYGYTFGSGTRLTVV.